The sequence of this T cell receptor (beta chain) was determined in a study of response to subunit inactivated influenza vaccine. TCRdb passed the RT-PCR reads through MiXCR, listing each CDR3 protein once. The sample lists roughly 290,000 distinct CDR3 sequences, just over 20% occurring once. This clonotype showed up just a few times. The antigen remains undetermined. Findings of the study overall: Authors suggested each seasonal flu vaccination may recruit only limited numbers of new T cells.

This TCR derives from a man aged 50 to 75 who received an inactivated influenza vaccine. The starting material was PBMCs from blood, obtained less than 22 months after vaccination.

The CDR3: CASSLYEQYF. CDR3 bases: TGCGCCAGCAGCTTGTACGAGCAGTACTTC. The chain carries TRBV5-1 and TRBJ2-7; D ambiguous. Per the germline V gene, CDR1 is SGHRS and CDR2 is YFSETQ. The CDR3 is made up of 10 amino acids. With 1 base removed from V and 4 bases from J, the gap between germline ends came to 0 bases.